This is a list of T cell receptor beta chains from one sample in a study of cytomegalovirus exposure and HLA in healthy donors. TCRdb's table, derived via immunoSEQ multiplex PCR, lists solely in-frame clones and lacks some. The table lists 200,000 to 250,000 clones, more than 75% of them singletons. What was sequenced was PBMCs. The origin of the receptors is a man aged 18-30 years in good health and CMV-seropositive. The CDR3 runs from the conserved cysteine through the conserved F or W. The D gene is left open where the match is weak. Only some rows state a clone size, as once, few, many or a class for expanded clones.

CDR3nt: TGTGCCAGCAGCCTCTGGGGCCCGGACAGGGCCTCCTACGAGCAGTACTTC
CDR3aa: CASSLWGPDRASYEQYF
abundance: -
d_gene: TRBD1
j_gene: TRBJ2-7
v_gene: TRBV4-2

CDR3nt: TGTGCCAGCAGTGGCCCCCCCAGGGGAGGCACTGAAGCTTTCTTT
CDR3aa: CASSGPPRGGTEAFF
abundance: -
d_gene: -
j_gene: TRBJ1-1
v_gene: TRBV2

CDR3nt: TGTGCCAGCAGCCTCCCAAACTTGAACACCGGGGAGCTGTTTTTT
CDR3aa: CASSLPNLNTGELFF
abundance: -
d_gene: -
j_gene: TRBJ2-2
v_gene: TRBV5-4

CDR3nt: TGCAGCGTTTATCGACAGGGAGGGACTGAAGCTTTCTTT
CDR3aa: CSVYRQGGTEAFF
abundance: -
d_gene: TRBD1
j_gene: TRBJ1-1
v_gene: TRBV29-1

CDR3nt: TGCGCCAGCGAGAGGAACTTGGGCACCGGGGAGCTGTTTTTT
CDR3aa: CASERNLGTGELFF
abundance: -
d_gene: -
j_gene: TRBJ2-2
v_gene: TRBV5-1

CDR3nt: TGCGCCAGCAGCCAATCGGGCGACACAGATACGCAGTATTTT
CDR3aa: CASSQSGDTDTQYF
abundance: -
d_gene: -
j_gene: TRBJ2-3
v_gene: TRBV4-1

CDR3nt: TGTGCCAGCAGCCCGACGGACAGGCCGTACGAGCAGTACTTC
CDR3aa: CASSPTDRPYEQYF
abundance: -
d_gene: TRBD1
j_gene: TRBJ2-7
v_gene: TRBV5-4

CDR3nt: TGTGCCAGCAGTAGCGGGAGGGCCTTAGAGACCCAGTACTTC
CDR3aa: CASSSGRALETQYF
abundance: -
d_gene: TRBD2
j_gene: TRBJ2-5
v_gene: TRBV6-1

CDR3nt: TGCAGCGTACACGACTGGGGTTGGACTGAAGCTTTCTTT
CDR3aa: CSVHDWGWTEAFF
abundance: -
d_gene: -
j_gene: TRBJ1-1
v_gene: TRBV29-1

CDR3nt: TGTGCCAGCAGTGAAGTAAGCGGGAGCCCCTTCGAGCAGTACTTC
CDR3aa: CASSEVSGSPFEQYF
abundance: -
d_gene: TRBD2
j_gene: TRBJ2-7
v_gene: TRBV6-1

CDR3nt: TGTGCCAGCAGCGGGTTGGGTCAGCCCCAGCATTTT
CDR3aa: CASSGLGQPQHF
abundance: -
d_gene: -
j_gene: TRBJ1-5
v_gene: TRBV7-2

CDR3nt: TGTGCCACTAAGCAGGGTGGGAGCAATCAGCCCCAGCATTTT
CDR3aa: CATKQGGSNQPQHF
abundance: -
d_gene: -
j_gene: TRBJ1-5
v_gene: TRBV19

CDR3nt: TGTGCCAGCAGTGAGCAGGTCTGGCAGCCCCAGCATTTT
CDR3aa: CASSEQVWQPQHF
abundance: -
d_gene: -
j_gene: TRBJ1-5
v_gene: TRBV25-1

CDR3nt: TGTGCCAGCAGCCCCAGGGGAGGTCGGTTCAACTATGGCTACACCTTC
CDR3aa: CASSPRGGRFNYGYTF
abundance: -
d_gene: -
j_gene: TRBJ1-2
v_gene: TRBV7-9

CDR3nt: TGCAGCGTGGGGGACAGGGGGAGGTACAATGAGCAGTTCTTC
CDR3aa: CSVGDRGRYNEQFF
abundance: -
d_gene: TRBD1
j_gene: TRBJ2-1
v_gene: TRBV29-1

CDR3nt: TGTGCCTGGAGCTCAGGGGGGGCTAATGAAAAACTGTTTTTT
CDR3aa: CAWSSGGANEKLFF
abundance: -
d_gene: TRBD1
j_gene: TRBJ1-4
v_gene: TRBV30

CDR3nt: TGTGCCAGCAGCCGGAACTTGGGGGGGGAGACCCAGTACTTC
CDR3aa: CASSRNLGGETQYF
abundance: -
d_gene: TRBD2
j_gene: TRBJ2-5
v_gene: TRBV6-1

CDR3nt: TGTGCCAGTAGTACGGGACAGGGGAACTATGGCTACACCTTC
CDR3aa: CASSTGQGNYGYTF
abundance: -
d_gene: TRBD1
j_gene: TRBJ1-2
v_gene: TRBV19

CDR3nt: TGTGCCACCAGGGGACAGGGGGCGTCTCAGCCCCAGCATTTT
CDR3aa: CATRGQGASQPQHF
abundance: -
d_gene: TRBD1
j_gene: TRBJ1-5
v_gene: TRBV15

CDR3nt: TGTGCCAGCAGCGGACAGGGGGGCTACGAGCAGTACTTC
CDR3aa: CASSGQGGYEQYF
abundance: -
d_gene: TRBD1
j_gene: TRBJ2-7
v_gene: TRBV9

CDR3nt: TGTGCCAGCAGTTGGGGGGACGAGCGCAATGAGCAGTTCTTC
CDR3aa: CASSWGDERNEQFF
abundance: -
d_gene: -
j_gene: TRBJ2-1
v_gene: TRBV27

CDR3nt: TGCGCCAGCAGGGGGACTAGCGGGGAGCCCCCGTTCTTC
CDR3aa: CASRGTSGEPPFF
abundance: -
d_gene: TRBD2
j_gene: TRBJ2-1
v_gene: TRBV10-2

CDR3nt: TGTGCCAGCAGCCCAGGACAGGGGGAACACAATGAGCAGTTCTTC
CDR3aa: CASSPGQGEHNEQFF
abundance: -
d_gene: TRBD1
j_gene: TRBJ2-1
v_gene: TRBV9

CDR3nt: TGTGCCAGCAGCCAAGGCAGGAACACTGAAGCTTTCTTT
CDR3aa: CASSQGRNTEAFF
abundance: -
d_gene: -
j_gene: TRBJ1-1
v_gene: TRBV14

CDR3nt: TGTGCCAGCAACAACGGGATTTACAATGAGCAGTTCTTC
CDR3aa: CASNNGIYNEQFF
abundance: -
d_gene: -
j_gene: TRBJ2-1
v_gene: TRBV27

CDR3nt: TGTGCCAGCAGTTACGGAGGGCTCGCCTCTGGAAACACCATATATTTT
CDR3aa: CASSYGGLASGNTIYF
abundance: -
d_gene: -
j_gene: TRBJ1-3
v_gene: TRBV6-5

CDR3nt: TGCGCCAGCAGTAGGGAAGGAAACACCATATATTTT
CDR3aa: CASSREGNTIYF
abundance: -
d_gene: -
j_gene: TRBJ1-3
v_gene: TRBV5-1

CDR3nt: TGTGCCAGCAGTTACCAAAGGGACAGTGTCTATGGCTACACCTTC
CDR3aa: CASSYQRDSVYGYTF
abundance: few
d_gene: TRBD1
j_gene: TRBJ1-2
v_gene: TRBV6-5

CDR3nt: TGTGCCATCAGTGAGACCCCCGGGGGTAACTACGAGCAGTACTTC
CDR3aa: CAISETPGGNYEQYF
abundance: -
d_gene: -
j_gene: TRBJ2-7
v_gene: TRBV10-3

CDR3nt: TGTGCCTGGAGTGTACGACAGGGATTCTCCTACGAGCAGTACTTC
CDR3aa: CAWSVRQGFSYEQYF
abundance: -
d_gene: TRBD1
j_gene: TRBJ2-7
v_gene: TRBV30

CDR3nt: TGTGCCAGCAGTGAAGAGCTCCAAGAGACCCAGTACTTC
CDR3aa: CASSEELQETQYF
abundance: -
d_gene: -
j_gene: TRBJ2-5
v_gene: TRBV6-1

CDR3nt: TGTGCCAGCAGTTACTCGGTCAGGAACTACAATGAGCAGTTCTTC
CDR3aa: CASSYSVRNYNEQFF
abundance: -
d_gene: -
j_gene: TRBJ2-1
v_gene: TRBV6-6

CDR3nt: TGCGCCAGCAGTATCGGACTAGCGGGCACAGATACGCAGTATTTT
CDR3aa: CASSIGLAGTDTQYF
abundance: once
d_gene: TRBD2
j_gene: TRBJ2-3
v_gene: TRBV5-1

CDR3nt: TGTGCCAGCAGTTCTGGGGCAGATACGCAGTATTTT
CDR3aa: CASSSGADTQYF
abundance: once
d_gene: -
j_gene: TRBJ2-3
v_gene: TRBV25-1

CDR3nt: TGCGCCAGCAGCTTCGGCACCGGGGAGCTGTTTTTT
CDR3aa: CASSFGTGELFF
abundance: -
d_gene: -
j_gene: TRBJ2-2
v_gene: TRBV5-1

CDR3nt: TGTGCCAGCAGCCACAGGGTCGGGACAGATACGCAGTATTTT
CDR3aa: CASSHRVGTDTQYF
abundance: -
d_gene: -
j_gene: TRBJ2-3
v_gene: TRBV28

CDR3nt: TGTGCCAGCAGTCTCCGGGTAGCGGGATTAAGAAGACAGTACTTC
CDR3aa: CASSLRVAGLRRQYF
abundance: -
d_gene: TRBD2
j_gene: TRBJ2-7
v_gene: TRBV6-5

CDR3nt: TGTGCCAGCACCCCCCTAGGTGGACGGGGCGAGCAGTACTTC
CDR3aa: CASTPLGGRGEQYF
abundance: -
d_gene: -
j_gene: TRBJ2-7
v_gene: TRBV7-9

CDR3nt: TGCGCCAGCAGTCGGGACACTACACTGTTCTTC
CDR3aa: CASSRDTTLFF
abundance: once
d_gene: -
j_gene: TRBJ2-7
v_gene: TRBV5-1

CDR3nt: TGTGCCAGCAGTGTTTCTGACACCGGGGAGCTGTTTTTT
CDR3aa: CASSVSDTGELFF
abundance: once
d_gene: -
j_gene: TRBJ2-2
v_gene: TRBV6-1

CDR3nt: TGTGCCAGCAGTTTAAGGGAAACCTACTACGAGCAGTACTTC
CDR3aa: CASSLRETYYEQYF
abundance: -
d_gene: -
j_gene: TRBJ2-7
v_gene: TRBV28

CDR3nt: TGTGCCAGCAGCCCTAGGGGCAGGGTCTCGAACACCGGGGAGCTGTTTTTT
CDR3aa: CASSPRGRVSNTGELFF
abundance: -
d_gene: -
j_gene: TRBJ2-2
v_gene: TRBV27

CDR3nt: TGTGCCAGCACATCCGGGACTAGCGACTCCTACGAGCAGTACTTC
CDR3aa: CASTSGTSDSYEQYF
abundance: -
d_gene: TRBD2
j_gene: TRBJ2-7
v_gene: TRBV6-5